The 15 T cell receptor beta chains reported below all come from one sample, sequenced in a study of cytomegalovirus exposure and HLA in healthy donors (dated by TCRdb to the late 2010s). Libraries were prepared through the immunoSEQ multiplex PCR assay. What TCRdb holds here is the immuneACCESS table cut down to in-frame rearrangements. Part of the clones is not present; checked against another copy, under half of the missing clones reflect an unresolved V gene, and the others are unexplained. In this sample the table shows under 200,000 clones, nearly 90% of which occur a single time. 4.2% of the sample is taken by the ten largest. The source material was PBMCs. The receptors derive from a young man in good health and CMV-seropositive.

The rearrangement links TRBV10-3 to TRBJ2-1; 9 bases map to TRBD1. There are 15 residues in the CDR3. Germline loops: CDR1 ENHRY, CDR2 SYGVKD. V shed 6 bases and J 2 bases; nucleotides not matched to a gene: 5. The DNA of the CDR3 is TGTGCCATCAGCGGGACAGGGCTCACCTACAATGAGCAGTTCTTC. Translation: CAISGTGLTYNEQFF.

The chain links TRBV5-4 to TRBJ2-1; 9 bases align to TRBD1. Trimming removed 4 bases from V and 9 bases from J; junction bases left unmatched: 8. The germline gives CDR1 SGHNT, CDR2 YYREEE (reference sequence). This CDR3 is built from 14 residues. In nucleotides, the CDR3 is TGTGCCAGCAGCCAGGGACAGGGCGGGAGTGAGCAGTTCTTC. It is translated as CASSQGQGGSEQFF.

The rearrangement uses TRBV9 and TRBJ2-5; TRBD2 matches at 8 bases. This CDR3 comprises 15 residues. With 2 bases clipped from V and 4 bases from J, the junction kept 7 bases outside the gene matches. The germline CDR1 and CDR2 sequences are SGDLS and YYNGEE. This CDR3 is CASSVGQAGVETQYF. CDR3 DNA sequence: TGTGCCAGCAGCGTTGGCCAAGCGGGAGTAGAGACCCAGTACTTC.

V is TRBV5-1 and J is TRBJ2-1; 8 bases are a match to TRBD2. V shed 0 bases and J 2 bases; nucleotides not matched to a gene: 4. Germline values: CDR1 SGHRS, CDR2 YFSETQ. This CDR3 has 16 residues. Written as DNA, the CDR3 is TGCGCCAGCAGCTTGGGTCCTAGCGGGCCCTACAATGAGCAGTTCTTC. Residues: CASSLGPSGPYNEQFF.

The chain carries TRBV7-8 and TRBJ2-5; D unresolved. Per the germline V gene, CDR1 is SGHVS and CDR2 is FQNEAQ. V was pared by 0 bases and J by 4 bases, with 12 bases between. This CDR3 is built from 15 residues. CDR3 in amino acids: CASSLAWLDGETQYF. The CDR3 DNA follows: TGTGCCAGCAGCTTAGCGTGGCTAGACGGAGAGACCCAGTACTTC.

The V and J genes are TRBV19 and TRBJ1-4, with 8 bases fitting TRBD1. V lost 2 bases to trimming and J lost 8 bases; unmatched junction nucleotides: 4. In germline, CDR1 is LNHDA, CDR2 SQIVND (reference sequence). The CDR3 totals 14 residues. CDR3: CASSIQGAGEKLFF. CDR3 nucleotides: TGTGCCAGTAGTATACAGGGGGCAGGGGAAAAACTGTTTTTT. Using reference TRBV19 and TRBJ1-4 for the parts outside the CDR3, the full variable domain is DGGITQSPKYLFRKEGQNVTLSCEQNLNHDAMYWYRQDPGQGLRLIYYSQIVNDFQKGDIAEGYSVSREKKESFPLTVTSAQKNPTAFYLCASSIQGAGEKLFFGSGTQLSVL.

This clone was detected only once. V and J are TRBV11-2 and TRBJ2-7, with a weak D call TRBD2 (6 bases). Germline loops: CDR1 SGHAT, CDR2 FQNNGV. This CDR3 contains 18 residues. The germline V and J ends were trimmed by 1 base and 3 bases, with 22 bases remaining between them. CDR3 in DNA: TGTGCCAGCAGCTTAGGCCCGCGGGGTAGCGGAGGCCTCTACGAGCAGTACTTC. This codes for CASSLGPRGSGGLYEQYF.

The chain uses TRBV7-6 and TRBJ2-7; TRBD1 might be the D (5 bases). CDR1 SGHVS and CDR2 FNYEAQ come from the germline V gene. The CDR3 totals 13 residues. The V and J ends lost 8 bases and 0 bases respectively, with 11 bases between them. This CDR3 reads CASGATNSYEQYF. CDR3 in DNA: TGTGCCAGCGGGGCGACCAACTCCTACGAGCAGTACTTC.

The V gene is TRBV14, the J gene TRBJ2-5; TRBD2 agrees at 11 bases. The J segment lost 14 bases and the V segment lost 1 base, leaving 27 bases of the junction unmatched. The CDR3 has 20 amino acids. Germline V gives CDR1 SGHDN, CDR2 FVKESK. CDR3 nucleotide sequence: TGTGCCAGCAGCCAAGCGGGTGTTGTACTAGCGGGAGAAATGGGACGGGGCAGTTACTTC. Protein: CASSQAGVVLAGEMGRGSYF.

This clone was found a few times. The rearrangement links TRBV11-3 to TRBJ2-1, with D maybe TRBD1 (6 bases). Per germline, CDR1 SGHNT and CDR2 YENEEA. This CDR3 is 15 amino acids long. The germline V and J ends were trimmed by 3 bases and 0 bases, with 9 bases remaining between them. CDR3 loop: CASSFTGNSYNEQFF. Written as DNA, the CDR3 is TGTGCCAGCAGCTTTACAGGGAACTCCTACAATGAGCAGTTCTTC.

Of note for this clone: The same CDR3 is also encoded by other DNA sequences in this sample. This chain connects TRBV9 to TRBJ2-1; maybe TRBD2 (6 bases). There are 16 residues in the CDR3. Germline CDR1 and CDR2: SGDLS and YYNGEE. With 0 bases removed from V and 0 bases from J, the gap between germline ends came to 10 bases. CDR3 nucleotide sequence: TGTGCCAGCAGCGTAGCTGGGAGGAGCTCCTACAATGAGCAGTTCTTC. Encoded protein: CASSVAGRSSYNEQFF.

This chain connects TRBV28 to TRBJ2-7; 10 nucleotides line up with TRBD2. Looked up from germline, CDR1 is MDHEN and CDR2 is SYDVKM. After removal of 7 bases from V and 5 bases from J, the junction contained 17 bases not matched to a gene. The CDR3 is made up of 17 amino acids. CDR3 coding DNA: TGTGCCAGCACAGGCCAAGCGGGAGGGCCATTTTCCGACGAGCAGTACTTC. This sequence encodes CASTGQAGGPFSDEQYF.

The chain recombines TRBV6-5 with TRBJ2-3; the match to TRBD2 covers 10 bases. The V segment lost 6 bases and the J segment 9 bases; nucleotides outside the gene matches: 9. The CDR3 sequence is 14 residues long. The germline V gene has CDR1 MNHEY and CDR2 SVGAGI. CDR3 in DNA: TGTGCCAGCAGGGAGACCCCGGGACTAGCGACGCAGTATTTT. This translates into CASRETPGLATQYF.

CDR3 DNA: TGCGCCAGCAGCAAACCGGGACAGGGACGAACCGGGGAGCTGTTTTTT. Amino acid sequence: CASSKPGQGRTGELFF. The chain employs TRBV4-1 and TRBJ2-2; 9 bases fit TRBD1. V lost 5 bases to trimming and J lost 5 bases; unmatched junction nucleotides: 9. The germline V gene has CDR1 MGHRA and CDR2 YSYEKL. This CDR3 spans 16 amino acids.

V is TRBV2 and J is TRBJ2-1; 7 positions agree with TRBD2. This CDR3 comprises 16 residues. J gave up 7 bases and V 7 bases, and 16 bases lay outside the gene matches. CDR1 SNHLY and CDR2 FYNNEI come from the germline V gene. CDR3: CASIDVTGGAANEQFF. For the CDR3, the DNA is TGTGCCAGCATTGACGTGACGGGAGGAGCCGCGAATGAGCAGTTCTTC.